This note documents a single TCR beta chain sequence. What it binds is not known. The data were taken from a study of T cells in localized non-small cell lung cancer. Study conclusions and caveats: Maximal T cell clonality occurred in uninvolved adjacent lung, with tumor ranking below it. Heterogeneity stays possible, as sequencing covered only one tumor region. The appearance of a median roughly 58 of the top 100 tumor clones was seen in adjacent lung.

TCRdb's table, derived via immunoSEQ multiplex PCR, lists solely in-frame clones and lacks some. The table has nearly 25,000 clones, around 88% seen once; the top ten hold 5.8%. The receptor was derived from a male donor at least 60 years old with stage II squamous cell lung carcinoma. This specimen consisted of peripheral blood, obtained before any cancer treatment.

CDR3 protein: CASSQGQTNTEAFF. The CDR3 coding sequence is TGTGCCAGCAGCCAGGGCCAGACGAACACTGAAGCTTTCTTT. This sequence joins TRBV4-2 and TRBJ1-1; D unresolved. This CDR3 contains 14 residues. Per the germline V gene, CDR1 is LGHNA and CDR2 is YNFKEQ. Trimming cost V 3 bases and J 1 base, with 9 bases left between them.